This record covers a single TCR beta chain. Antigen specificity is unknown. Genomic DNA, serving as template, underwent TCR beta VDJ and CDR3 profiling. TCRdb passed the reads through MiXCR, listing each CDR3 protein once. The sample has 150,000 to 200,000 distinct CDR3 sequences; around 48% are singletons. Previously, flow cytometry had revealed CD8+CD57+ cell expansion in the patients chosen for sequencing. The length of the CDR3 is 15 residues. V dropped 5 bases and J dropped 6 bases, with 14 bases sitting between them. The germline CDR1 and CDR2 sequences are SEHNR and FQNEAQ (reference sequence). The record originates from a study of CD8+CD57+ T cells in acquired aplastic anemia. As for the study in general: The study obtained an average of about 3.2 ug of DNA from sorted CD4+ and CD8+ cells. General study results and limits: Common to patients and controls were roughly 30 CD8+ CDR3 sequences.

The specimen was sorted CD4+, CD8+, or CD8+CD57+ T cells (not recorded which) from PBMCs. The chain uses TRBV7-9 and TRBJ1-6; D is possibly TRBD1 (5 bases). This clonotype originated in a human donor with aplastic anemia. The CDR3 spells CASSGRGRSNSPLHF. Here the CDR3 DNA reads TGTGCCAGCAGCGGGAGGGGTCGGAGTAATTCACCCCTCCACTTT.